This entry lists 29 T cell receptor beta chains sequenced from one sample in a study of blood T cells in healthy people across ages (dated by TCRdb to the mid-2010s). Library construction relied on 5' RACE. Reads for this sample came from an Illumina HiSeq 2500. The second PCR ran for about 7 to 11 cycles and used a J-beta primer mix along with a sample-barcoded 5' primer. TCRdb's own reprocessing of the public reads used fastp at Q25 and MiXCR and kept productive beta chains. CDR3 protein duplicates are merged, each entry listing the most common genes and DNA. Within this sample are around 900,000 distinct CDR3 sequences, with around 54% of them counted one time only. The top ten clones comprise about a fifth of the sample. Input material: blood. Source of these receptors: a woman aged 55-70 years in good health.

V usage is TRBV5-5 and J usage is TRBJ2-7; D is perhaps TRBD1 or TRBD2 (5 bases each). Trimming left V 4 bases short and J 4 bases short, with 15 bases between. This CDR3 contains 14 residues. CDR1 and CDR2 from the germline V gene are SGHKS and YYEKEE (reference sequence). The CDR3 region has the DNA TGTGCCAGCAGCCCCTGGGACGGGCCTTACGAGCAGTACTTC. This sequence encodes CASSPWDGPYEQYF.

This sequence joins TRBV28 and TRBJ2-5; D might be TRBD1 (6 bases). V lost 1 base, J lost 0 bases, and 15 bases lay in between. CDR1 MDHEN and CDR2 SYDVKM come from the germline V gene. CDR3 length equals 17 residues. CDR3 DNA sequence: TGTGCCAGCAGTTTATCCATTTTGAGGGACAACCAAGAGACCCAGTACTTC. This sequence encodes CASSLSILRDNQETQYF.

This clonotype turned up a few times. The chain combines TRBV28 with TRBJ2-3; D might be TRBD1 or TRBD2, each matching 5 bases. Germline V gene lookup returns CDR1 MDHEN and CDR2 SYDVKM. V was trimmed by 7 bases and J by 3 bases, leaving 14 bases between them. The CDR3 runs to 14 residues. CDR3 amino acids: CASTPGRNTDTQYF. In nucleotides, the CDR3 is TGTGCCAGCACACCGGGACGTAATACAGATACGCAGTATTTT.

V usage is TRBV7-8 and J usage is TRBJ2-5; a possible D gene is TRBD2 (6 bases). This CDR3 spans 15 amino acids. Per the germline V gene, CDR1 is SGHVS and CDR2 is FQNEAQ. V was shortened by 5 bases and J by 11 bases, with 24 bases between the two germline ends. CDR3 sequence reads: CASSLEGLVYNEQYF. In nucleotides, the CDR3 is TGTGCCAGCAGCCTTGAGGGACTGGTATACAATGAGCAGTACTTC. The full variable domain, in which reference TRBV7-8 and TRBJ2-5 provide the parts outside the CDR3, is GAGVSQSPRYKVAKRGQDVALRCDPISGHVSLFWYQQALGQGPEFLTYFQNEAQLDKSGLPSDRFFAERPEGSVSTLKIQRTQQEDSAVYLCASSLEGLVYNEQYFGPGTRLLVL.

For this clonotype: At one end the junction does not follow the germline gene, possibly because of a read error. The rearrangement uses TRBV7-2 and TRBJ1-4, with TRBD1 matching 9 bases. This CDR3 contains 17 residues. From germline, CDR1 is SGHTA and CDR2 FQGNSA. CDR3 DNA sequence: TGTGCCAGCAGTGATGGGACAGGGCTTCCAACTAATGAAAAACTGTTTTTC. This codes for CASSDGTGLPTNEKLFF. Supplemented by reference TRBV7-2 and TRBJ1-4, the full variable domain reads GAGVSQSPSNKVTEKGKDVELRCDPISGHTALYWYRQSLGQGLEFLIYFQGNSAPDKSGLPSDRFSAERTGGSVSTLTIQRTQQEDSAVYLCASSDGTGLPTNEKLFFGSGTQLSVL.

This clonotype was seen more than once but under ten times. The genes are TRBV20-1 and TRBJ2-3, with TRBD2 matching over 10 bases. In germline, CDR1 is DFQATT, CDR2 SNEGSKA (reference sequence). This CDR3 has 16 residues. The CDR3 is CRGRAGSGRAADTQYF. The CDR3 DNA follows: TGCAGGGGTCGAGCGGGGAGCGGGAGGGCCGCAGATACGCAGTATTTT.

J is TRBJ2-3 and V is TRBV7-8; TRBD2 aligns across 7 bases. This CDR3 comprises 17 residues. Germline V gives CDR1 SGHVS, CDR2 FQNEAQ. With V trimmed by 2 bases and J by 5 bases, 13 bases remained unmatched. CDR3 coding DNA: TGTGCCAGCAGCTTAAATAAGCCGACTAGCTCGGGAGATACGCAGTATTTT. Protein sequence: CASSLNKPTSSGDTQYF.

V gene TRBV18 combines with J gene TRBJ1-1; maybe TRBD1 (6 bases). CDR1 is KGHSH, CDR2 LQKENI, per germline. V was shortened by 3 bases and J by 4 bases, with 15 bases between the two germline ends. This CDR3 contains 15 residues. The CDR3 DNA reads TGTGCCAGCTCACCCACAGGGAAAGGTGGCACTGAAGCTTTCTTT. Residues: CASSPTGKGGTEAFF.

The CDR3 DNA sequence: TGTGCCAGCAGCTCTCGGACAGGGTGGGGCGAGCAGTACTTC. Residues: CASSSRTGWGEQYF. The rearrangement uses TRBV7-6 and TRBJ2-7; TRBD1 matches at 8 bases. This CDR3 has 14 amino acids. V was clipped by 4 bases and J by 6 bases; unmatched bases: 8. Germline V gives CDR1 SGHVS, CDR2 FNYEAQ.

This chain connects TRBV20-1 to TRBJ2-3, with TRBD1 matching over 10 bases. The junction had 6 bases not matched to a gene; V was cut back by 5 bases and J by 4 bases. The germline gives CDR1 DFQATT, CDR2 SNEGSKA (reference sequence). The CDR3 is 14 amino acids. This CDR3 is CSASGTGVADTQYF. Written as DNA, the CDR3 is TGCAGTGCTTCCGGGACAGGGGTTGCAGATACGCAGTATTTT.

This clonotype was seen only a few times. The chain links TRBV4-2 to TRBJ2-3; D possibly corresponds to TRBD2 (6 bases). Germline CDR1 is LGHNA and CDR2 is YNFKEQ. CDR3 size: 17 residues. Trimming left V 0 bases short and J 2 bases short, with 15 bases between. The chain's CDR3 is CASSQDEDGSITDTQYF. The CDR3 coding sequence is TGTGCCAGCAGCCAAGATGAGGACGGGAGTATCACAGATACGCAGTATTTT.

The rearrangement joins TRBV20-1 to TRBJ2-7; TRBD2 agrees at 12 bases. Trimming removed 3 bases from V and 4 bases from J; junction bases left unmatched: 10. Germline CDR1 DFQATT, CDR2 SNEGSKA (reference sequence). The CDR3 extends over 16 amino acids. The CDR3 sequence is CSASVPSGRAGYEQYF. CDR3 nucleotides: TGCAGTGCTAGCGTTCCTAGCGGGAGGGCCGGGTACGAGCAGTACTTC.

This chain joins TRBV30 and TRBJ2-7; 12 bases fit TRBD2. Germline values: CDR1 GTSNPN, CDR2 SVGIG (reference sequence). CDR3 size: 13 residues. V was clipped by 0 bases and J by 7 bases; unmatched bases: 1. The CDR3 sequence is CAWSVTSGREQYF. DNA for the CDR3: TGTGCCTGGAGTGTAACTAGCGGGAGGGAGCAGTACTTC.

The chain employs TRBV20-1 and TRBJ2-7, with TRBD1 matching over 7 bases. This CDR3 contains 12 residues. V shed 6 bases and J 3 bases; nucleotides not matched to a gene: 5. Looked up from germline, CDR1 is DFQATT and CDR2 is SNEGSKA (reference sequence). The CDR3 DNA reads as TGCAGTGCCGCGACAGGGAACTACGAGCAGTACTTC. Its translation is CSAATGNYEQYF.

This clonotype has only a few counts. The gene calls are TRBV4-1 and TRBJ2-3; D gene uncertain. Trimming pared 1 base from V and 2 bases from J, leaving 13 bases between. Germline V gene lookup returns CDR1 MGHRA and CDR2 YSYEKL. CDR3 length equals 16 residues. Here the CDR3 DNA reads TGCGCCAGCAGCCAAGCTCCCCTACGGTCCACAGATACGCAGTATTTT. Its translation: CASSQAPLRSTDTQYF.

This clonotype was seen more than once but under ten times. The chain employs TRBV29-1 and TRBJ2-1, with D tentatively TRBD2 (6 bases). Trimming took 7 bases from V and 7 from J, leaving 14 bases between them. Germline values: CDR1 SQVTM, CDR2 ANQGSEA. The length of the CDR3 is 12 residues. The CDR3 region is CSGARRENEQFF. The CDR3 DNA reads TGCAGCGGCGCCCGGAGGGAAAATGAGCAGTTCTTC.

This chain links TRBV29-1 with TRBJ1-4; D remains ambiguous. Trimming removed 4 bases from V and 5 bases from J, with 8 bases in between. CDR1 is SQVTM, CDR2 ANQGSEA, per germline. The CDR3 is made up of 12 amino acids. In DNA form, the CDR3 reads TGCAGCGTTGGAGCTCAGAATGAAAAACTGTTTTTT. Translated, it gives CSVGAQNEKLFF. Full variable domain (outside the CDR3, taken from reference TRBV29-1 and TRBJ1-4): SAVISQKPSRDICQRGTSLTIQCQVDSQVTMMFWYRQQPGQSLTLIATANQGSEATYESGFVIDKFPISRPNLTFSTLTVSNMSPEDSSIYLCSVGAQNEKLFFGSGTQLSVL.

This clonotype was observed a single time. The CDR3 DNA reads as TGTGCCAGCAGGGGACCTAGCGGGAGTATGAGCACAGATACGCAGTATTTT. This encodes CASRGPSGSMSTDTQYF. V gene TRBV7-3 combines with J gene TRBJ2-3; 10 bases match TRBD2. The V and J ends lost 6 bases and 0 bases, in that order; junction bases with no gene match: 9. Germline assignment: CDR1 SGHTA and CDR2 FQGTGA. The CDR3 spans 17 residues.

Note on this clonotype: The germline gene is not matched at one end of the junction; a read error may be the cause. V usage is TRBV25-1 and J usage is TRBJ2-1; possible D gene TRBD1, 7 bases. CDR1 is MGHDK and CDR2 is SYGVNS in the germline V gene. The CDR3 length is 16 residues. The CDR3 protein is CASSGAQGRPYIEQFF. In DNA form, the CDR3 reads TGTGCCAGCAGTGGGGCACAGGGGAGGCCCTACATTGAGCAGTTCTTC.

The sample holds a few counts of this clonotype. The J gene is TRBJ2-5, the V gene TRBV12-3 or TRBV12-4; 7 bases agree with TRBD1. This CDR3 contains 14 residues. Unmatched junction bases numbered 3, after V lost 2 bases and J lost 3 bases. CDR3 nucleotide sequence: TGTGCCAGCAGTTTACGGCAGGGGGAAGAGACCCAGTACTTC. Its protein product is CASSLRQGEETQYF.

V and J are TRBV18 and TRBJ2-7; possibly TRBD1 for D (5 bases). Germline values: CDR1 KGHSH, CDR2 LQKENI. The ends were cut back, 2 bases at V and 3 bases at J, with 17 bases in the middle. The CDR3 extends over 16 amino acids. CDR3 region: CASSPSLRQTNYEQYF. CDR3 nucleotides: TGTGCCAGCTCACCAAGCCTCCGACAGACCAACTACGAGCAGTACTTC.

The gene calls are TRBV20-1 and TRBJ2-1; D might be TRBD2 (5 bases). Trimming pared 3 bases from V and 8 bases from J, leaving 11 bases between. This CDR3 contains 12 residues. The germline CDR1 and CDR2 sequences are DFQATT and SNEGSKA (reference sequence). The CDR3 bases are TGCAGTGCTAGGGATAGGGAGCATGAGCAGTTCTTC. Its protein product is CSARDREHEQFF.

The chain combines TRBV7-2 with TRBJ2-1; a weak D match, TRBD1 (6 bases). Germline CDR1 SGHTA, CDR2 FQGNSA. The CDR3 spans 15 residues. V gave up 4 bases and J gave up 4 bases, with 14 bases separating them. The CDR3 sequence: CASSSDQQGYNEQFF. The CDR3 DNA follows: TGTGCCAGCAGCTCAGACCAACAGGGATACAATGAGCAGTTCTTC.

The sample holds a few counts of this clonotype. The V call is TRBV20-1, the J call TRBJ1-2; D not resolved. This CDR3 contains 16 residues. Deletions cut 0 bases from V and 5 bases from J, with 19 bases between. The V gene's germline CDR1 is DFQATT and CDR2 SNEGSKA (reference sequence). The CDR3 sequence is CSARDLFLAGDYGYTF. The DNA of the CDR3 is TGCAGTGCTAGAGATCTTTTTTTGGCAGGAGATTATGGCTACACCTTC.

The chain uses TRBV3-1 and TRBJ2-5; D is possibly TRBD2 (6 bases). The J call may be mistaken, given a closer DNA end match to TRBJ2-7. Germline CDR1 is LGHDT and CDR2 is YNNKEL (reference sequence). CDR3 length equals 14 residues. CDR3 sequence: CASSPLASGNEQYF. The CDR3 nucleotides read TGTGCCAGCAGCCCGCTAGCGTCTGGAAACGAGCAGTACTTC.

V is TRBV11-2 and J is TRBJ2-3; D uncertain. Germline V CDR1 and CDR2: SGHAT, FQNNGV. V was clipped by 5 bases and J by 6 bases, with 9 bases between them. This CDR3 has 12 residues. For the CDR3, the DNA is TGTGCCAGCAGCCCTCAGATGGATACGCAGTATTTT. It encodes CASSPQMDTQYF. Full variable domain (missing parts from reference TRBV11-2 and TRBJ2-3): EAGVAQSPRYKIIEKRQSVAFWCNPISGHATLYWYQQILGQGPKLLIQFQNNGVVDDSQLPKDRFSAERLKGVDSTLKIQPAKLEDSAVYLCASSPQMDTQYFGPGTRLTVL.

J is TRBJ2-7 and V is TRBV28, with D perhaps matching TRBD1 (6 bases). The CDR3 contains 14 residues. Trimming removed 6 bases from V and 3 bases from J, with 15 bases in between. Looked up from germline, CDR1 is MDHEN and CDR2 is SYDVKM. DNA of the CDR3: TGTGCCAGCAGAGGGGGACAACGCGTCTACGAGCAGTACTTC. This sequence encodes CASRGGQRVYEQYF.

The CDR3 bases are TGCGCCAGCAGCTTGGCTGGACAGGGATCGAAACTGTTTTTT. Translation: CASSLAGQGSKLFF. This sequence joins TRBV5-1 and TRBJ1-4; 8 bases are a match to TRBD1. Germline V lookup: CDR1 SGHRS, CDR2 YFSETQ. J lost 11 bases, V lost 0 bases, and 6 bases had no gene match. This CDR3 spans 14 amino acids.

V is TRBV11-1 and J is TRBJ2-1; perhaps TRBD2 as D (6 bases). The CDR3 covers 15 residues. Germline CDR1 reads SGHAT; CDR2 reads FQDESV (reference sequence). V lost 7 bases and J lost 9, with 22 bases in between. The CDR3 bases are TGTGCCAGCATCAAGGGCAGGGAGGACTACGGTGAGCAGTTCTTC. Encoded protein: CASIKGREDYGEQFF.